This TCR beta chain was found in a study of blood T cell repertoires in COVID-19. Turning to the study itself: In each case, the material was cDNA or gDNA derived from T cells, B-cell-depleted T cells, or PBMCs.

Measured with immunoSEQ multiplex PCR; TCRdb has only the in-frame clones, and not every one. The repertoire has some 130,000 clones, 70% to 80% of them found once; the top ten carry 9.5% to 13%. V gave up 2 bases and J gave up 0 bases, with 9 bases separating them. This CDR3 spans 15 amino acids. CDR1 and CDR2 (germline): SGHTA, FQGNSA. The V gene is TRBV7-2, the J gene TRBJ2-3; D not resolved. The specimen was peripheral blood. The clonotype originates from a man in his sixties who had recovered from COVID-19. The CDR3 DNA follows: TGTGCCAGCAGCTTACCGTCCGCGAGCACAGATACGCAGTATTTT. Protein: CASSLPSASTDTQYF.